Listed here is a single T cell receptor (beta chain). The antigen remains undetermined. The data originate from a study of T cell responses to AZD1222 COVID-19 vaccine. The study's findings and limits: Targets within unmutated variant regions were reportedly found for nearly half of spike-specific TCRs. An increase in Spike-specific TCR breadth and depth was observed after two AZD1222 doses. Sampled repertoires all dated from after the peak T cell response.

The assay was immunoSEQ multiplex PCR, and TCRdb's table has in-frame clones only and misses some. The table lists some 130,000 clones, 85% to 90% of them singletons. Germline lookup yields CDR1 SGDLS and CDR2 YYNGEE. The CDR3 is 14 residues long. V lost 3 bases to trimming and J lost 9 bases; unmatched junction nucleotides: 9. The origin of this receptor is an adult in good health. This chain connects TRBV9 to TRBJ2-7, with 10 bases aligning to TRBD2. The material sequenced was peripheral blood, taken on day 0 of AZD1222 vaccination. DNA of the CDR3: TGTGCCAGCAGCGCGAGCGGGGGGGCAGTTCGGCAGTACTTC. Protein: CASSASGGAVRQYF.